The rows below give T cell receptor beta chains drawn from one sample of a study of T cell changes during pregnancy in multiple sclerosis. Sequencing used immunoSEQ multiplex PCR; TCRdb keeps in-frame clones, though not all of them. This table has 40,000 or so clones, 70% to 90% appearing once. The material was CD8+ T cells from peripheral blood mononuclear cells, obtained in the third trimester of pregnancy. The receptor set was obtained from a female donor with multiple sclerosis, enrolled in a pregnancy study. CDR3s include the opening cysteine and the closing phenylalanine or tryptophan. Each record gives: V gene, clone size, D gene, J gene, CDR3 DNA, CDR3 protein. D genes are given only for firm matches. Not all rows give a size; the values are once, few, many and, for expanded clones, a class.

v_gene: TRBV2; abundance: .; d_gene: .; j_gene: TRBJ2-7; CDR3nt: TGTGCCAGCTCCCCGGCGGGGAATGTCTACGAGCAGTACTTC; CDR3aa: CASSPAGNVYEQYF
v_gene: TRBV27; abundance: .; d_gene: .; j_gene: TRBJ1-6; CDR3nt: TGTGCCAGCAGTTTTCAAGGGGCAGGTTCACCCCTCCACTTT; CDR3aa: CASSFQGAGSPLHF
v_gene: TRBV7-6; abundance: .; d_gene: TRBD1; j_gene: TRBJ2-7; CDR3nt: TGTGCCAGCAGCTTAGTTCTGGACAGGGACTACGAGCAGTACTTC; CDR3aa: CASSLVLDRDYEQYF
v_gene: TRBV7-2; abundance: .; d_gene: .; j_gene: TRBJ2-7; CDR3nt: TGTGCCAGCAACCCCCCCGACAGCCCCTACGAGCAGTACTTC; CDR3aa: CASNPPDSPYEQYF
v_gene: TRBV10-3; abundance: once; d_gene: .; j_gene: TRBJ2-1; CDR3nt: TGTGCCATCAGTGGGGGACACACTAGGGGTGAGCAGTTCTTC; CDR3aa: CAISGGHTRGEQFF
v_gene: TRBV5-5; abundance: .; d_gene: .; j_gene: TRBJ1-1; CDR3nt: TGTGCCAGCAGCTTGGGCCAAAGACACCCGGTCACTGAAGCTTTCTTT; CDR3aa: CASSLGQRHPVTEAFF
v_gene: TRBV19; abundance: .; d_gene: .; j_gene: TRBJ1-6; CDR3nt: TGTGCCAGTAGTATAGGAGCGTCACCCCTCCACTTT; CDR3aa: CASSIGASPLHF
v_gene: TRBV15; abundance: .; d_gene: .; j_gene: TRBJ2-1; CDR3nt: TGTGCCACCAGCACCACAGATGCCTACAATGAGCAGTTCTTC; CDR3aa: CATSTTDAYNEQFF
v_gene: TRBV10-3; abundance: .; d_gene: TRBD1; j_gene: TRBJ2-7; CDR3nt: TGTGCCATCAGGGGACAGGGGGTCGCCTACGAGCAGTACTTC; CDR3aa: CAIRGQGVAYEQYF
v_gene: TRBV10-3; abundance: once; d_gene: TRBD1; j_gene: TRBJ1-1; CDR3nt: TGTGCCATCAGTGAGACGGACAGGGTCAACACTGAAGCTTTCTTT; CDR3aa: CAISETDRVNTEAFF
v_gene: TRBV6-5; abundance: .; d_gene: TRBD1; j_gene: TRBJ2-1; CDR3nt: TGTGCCAGCAGTTTTTCCACAGGGGGATCGGATGAGCAGTTCTTC; CDR3aa: CASSFSTGGSDEQFF
v_gene: TRBV19; abundance: once; d_gene: .; j_gene: TRBJ1-6; CDR3nt: TGTGCCAGTAGTAAGGGGGACAATTCACCCCTCCACTTT; CDR3aa: CASSKGDNSPLHF
v_gene: TRBV5-5; abundance: .; d_gene: .; j_gene: TRBJ1-2; CDR3nt: TGTGCCAGCAGCTTATGGGGACAAAACTATGGCTACACCTTC; CDR3aa: CASSLWGQNYGYTF
v_gene: TRBV5-1; abundance: .; d_gene: TRBD1; j_gene: TRBJ2-7; CDR3nt: TGCGCCAGCAGCTTTTCAGGGGGCCACGAGCAGTACTTC; CDR3aa: CASSFSGGHEQYF
v_gene: TRBV13; abundance: .; d_gene: .; j_gene: TRBJ2-5; CDR3nt: TGTGCCAGCAGCTTAGACAGGGAAGAGACCCAGTACTTC; CDR3aa: CASSLDREETQYF
v_gene: TRBV6-5; abundance: .; d_gene: .; j_gene: TRBJ2-1; CDR3nt: TGTGCCAGCAGGGGGGCCCACCTCGGGGATGAGCAGTTCTTC; CDR3aa: CASRGAHLGDEQFF
v_gene: TRBV5-1; abundance: .; d_gene: .; j_gene: TRBJ2-1; CDR3nt: TGCGCCAGCAGCTTTAGGGGGGGTGGGGATGAGCAGTTCTTC; CDR3aa: CASSFRGGGDEQFF
v_gene: TRBV28; abundance: .; d_gene: TRBD1; j_gene: TRBJ1-1; CDR3nt: TGTGCCAGCAGTTTTCCAGGGGGGAACACTGAAGCTTTCTTT; CDR3aa: CASSFPGGNTEAFF
v_gene: TRBV4-1; abundance: .; d_gene: TRBD1; j_gene: TRBJ1-1; CDR3nt: TGCGCCAGCAGCCTCCGGGACAGGGTCCCGGGCACTGAAGCTTTCTTT; CDR3aa: CASSLRDRVPGTEAFF
v_gene: TRBV19; abundance: .; d_gene: TRBD2; j_gene: TRBJ2-1; CDR3nt: TGTGCCAGTAGTATGGCGGGGGGTTCCTACAATGAGCAGTTCTTC; CDR3aa: CASSMAGGSYNEQFF
v_gene: TRBV10-3; abundance: once; d_gene: .; j_gene: TRBJ1-5; CDR3nt: TGTGCCATCAGCCTCGGACATAATCAGCCCCAGCATTTT; CDR3aa: CAISLGHNQPQHF
v_gene: TRBV5-6; abundance: .; d_gene: TRBD2; j_gene: TRBJ2-5; CDR3nt: TGTGCCAGCAGCTTTGGGACTAGACAAGAGACCCAGTACTTC; CDR3aa: CASSFGTRQETQYF
v_gene: TRBV4-1; abundance: .; d_gene: TRBD1; j_gene: TRBJ1-4; CDR3nt: TGCGCCAGCAGCCCGCGGGACAGGGCTTATGAAAAACTGTTTTTT; CDR3aa: CASSPRDRAYEKLFF
v_gene: TRBV6-5; abundance: .; d_gene: .; j_gene: TRBJ1-2; CDR3nt: TGTGCCAGCATCCCCGGGACATTCGGCTATGGCTACACCTTC; CDR3aa: CASIPGTFGYGYTF
v_gene: TRBV6-4; abundance: .; d_gene: TRBD1; j_gene: TRBJ2-3; CDR3nt: TGTGCCAGCAGTGACGGACAGGGGGCAGATACGCAGTATTTT; CDR3aa: CASSDGQGADTQYF
v_gene: TRBV27; abundance: .; d_gene: .; j_gene: TRBJ2-3; CDR3nt: TGTGCCAGCCGAGCCGGGACATACCTCACAGATACGCAGTATTTT; CDR3aa: CASRAGTYLTDTQYF
v_gene: TRBV6-4; abundance: once; d_gene: TRBD2; j_gene: TRBJ2-1; CDR3nt: TGTGCCAGCAGTGACAGTAGCGGGAGCTACAATGAGCAGTTCTTC; CDR3aa: CASSDSSGSYNEQFF
v_gene: TRBV19; abundance: .; d_gene: .; j_gene: TRBJ2-5; CDR3nt: TGTGCCAGTAGTCCCGACGGGGAAGAGACCCAGTACTTC; CDR3aa: CASSPDGEETQYF
v_gene: TRBV19; abundance: .; d_gene: TRBD1; j_gene: TRBJ1-6; CDR3nt: TGTGCCAGTAGGTACAGGGGAGAGAATTCACCCCTCCACTTT; CDR3aa: CASRYRGENSPLHF
v_gene: TRBV7-8; abundance: few; d_gene: TRBD1; j_gene: TRBJ1-2; CDR3nt: TGTGCCAGCAGCTTAGATATGACGGGCAGGGGGGATGGCTACACCTTC; CDR3aa: CASSLDMTGRGDGYTF
v_gene: TRBV9; abundance: once; d_gene: .; j_gene: TRBJ2-3; CDR3nt: TGTGCCAGCAGCGTACCGGGGGGCGGCACAGATACGCAGTATTTT; CDR3aa: CASSVPGGGTDTQYF
v_gene: TRBV6-5; abundance: .; d_gene: .; j_gene: TRBJ1-1; CDR3nt: TGTGCCAGCAGCTTGACCGGGTATCGGATCACTGAAGCTTTCTTT; CDR3aa: CASSLTGYRITEAFF
v_gene: TRBV5-4; abundance: .; d_gene: .; j_gene: TRBJ1-1; CDR3nt: TGTGCCAGCAGCTTGCGGGAAAAGGGGAACACTGAAGCTTTCTTT; CDR3aa: CASSLREKGNTEAFF
v_gene: TRBV27; abundance: .; d_gene: TRBD2; j_gene: TRBJ2-1; CDR3nt: TGTGCCAGCAGTTTCTCGGCGGGGGGCTATGAGCAGTTCTTC; CDR3aa: CASSFSAGGYEQFF
v_gene: TRBV12-5; abundance: .; d_gene: TRBD2; j_gene: TRBJ2-1; CDR3nt: TGTGCTAGTGGCGAGACTAGCGGGGTACACAAAAGCTCCTACAATGAGCAGTTCTTC; CDR3aa: CASGETSGVHKSSYNEQFF
v_gene: TRBV2; abundance: .; d_gene: TRBD1; j_gene: TRBJ1-1; CDR3nt: TGTGCCAGCAGTGGATTGACAGGGGGTCCGAACACTGAAGCTTTCTTT; CDR3aa: CASSGLTGGPNTEAFF
v_gene: TRBV19; abundance: .; d_gene: .; j_gene: TRBJ1-1; CDR3nt: TGTGCCAGTAGATCCTCCCCCAGGGGCACTGAAGCTTTCTTT; CDR3aa: CASRSSPRGTEAFF